The 27 T cell receptor beta chains reported below all come from one sample, sequenced in a study of post-analysis software for immune sequencing data (dated by TCRdb to 2014 to 2015). The library relied on PCR. Sequencing instrument: Illumina HiSeq 2500. Unique molecular identifiers were incorporated into TCR beta cDNA libraries to reduce PCR and sequencing biases. Clones were called with MiXCR by TCRdb after fastp trimmed the public reads at Q25, and only in-frame beta chains were retained. Each record represents a unique CDR3 protein, reported with the most common genes and DNA among its rows. The sample table contains fewer than 850,000 distinct CDR3 sequences; only one count was recorded for just over 45% of them. The top ten constitute roughly 4.9% of the sample. Broad study findings and their caveats: Patients showed significantly higher frequencies than controls for a handful of TRBV segments, among them TRBV5-6, TRBV5-1 and TRBV20-1.

Which antigens these TCRs recognize remains unknown. Sample: blood. Receptors were obtained from a girl between 5 and 17 years old with multiple sclerosis.

The chain recombines TRBV7-9 with TRBJ2-7; no clear D gene. Germline V gene lookup returns CDR1 SEHNR and CDR2 FQNEAQ (reference sequence). The CDR3 loop spans 17 amino acids. Trimming removed 1 base from V and 2 bases from J, with 18 bases in between. The CDR3 reads CASSLEGLGFGAYEQYF. The CDR3 DNA reads as TGTGCCAGCAGCTTAGAAGGATTGGGCTTTGGGGCCTACGAGCAGTACTTC.

This clonotype was observed a few times. The V call is TRBV29-1, the J call TRBJ2-1, with a weak D call TRBD1 (6 bases). The CDR3 runs to 18 residues. Germline loops: CDR1 SQVTM, CDR2 ANQGSEA. Trimming removed 0 bases from V and 2 bases from J, with 20 bases in between. CDR3 DNA: TGCAGCGTTGAAGATCTTCAATTCAGGGGTATTCCCTACAATGAGCAGTTCTTC. It encodes CSVEDLQFRGIPYNEQFF.

This clonotype was picked up one time. The genes are TRBV20-1 and TRBJ1-6; 10 bases are a match to TRBD1. The CDR3 sequence is 20 residues long. Germline V gene lookup returns CDR1 DFQATT and CDR2 SNEGSKA (reference sequence). The J segment lost 3 bases and the V segment lost 0 bases, leaving 14 bases of the junction unmatched. In DNA, the CDR3 is TGCAGTGCTAGAGATGCCGGGGACAGGGGCCGGGAGGACTATAATTCACCCCTCCACTTT. Amino acids: CSARDAGDRGREDYNSPLHF.

The genes are TRBV5-1 and TRBJ2-1, with a tentative D call TRBD2 (5 bases). The germline V and J ends were trimmed by 0 bases and 8 bases, with 12 bases remaining between them. Germline-derived CDR1 and CDR2 are SGHRS and YFSETQ. CDR3 length: 14 amino acids. The CDR3 protein is CASSLEASLDEQFF. DNA for the CDR3: TGCGCCAGCAGCTTGGAGGCTAGCTTAGATGAGCAGTTCTTC.

The V call is TRBV9, the J call TRBJ2-4; D is perhaps TRBD1 (5 bases). Gene TRBJ2-7 matches the end of the DNA better, so the J call may be wrong. The CDR3 runs to 14 residues. Germline V gene data show CDR1 as SGDLS and CDR2 as YYNGEE. CDR3 sequence: CASSGDSYAYEQYF. The CDR3 DNA sequence: TGTGCCAGCAGCGGTGACAGTTACGCCTACGAGCAGTACTTC.

Points on this clonotype: This may stem from a read error, because a much larger clone lies one nucleotide away. This chain uses TRBV5-1 with TRBJ1-2; D uncertain. The CDR3 totals 13 residues. Trimming stripped 4 bases from V and 4 bases from J, with 11 bases between. The germline V gene encodes CDR1 SGHRS and CDR2 YFSETQ. The CDR3 nucleotides read TGCGCCAGCAGCCTAACGACCCGCTATGGCTACACCTTC. This codes for CASSLTTRYGYTF.

The chain recombines TRBV20-1 with TRBJ2-2; D may be TRBD2 (5 bases). The CDR3 totals 13 residues. The V end lost 7 bases, the J end lost 0 bases, and 9 bases lay between the germline ends. Germline-derived CDR1 and CDR2 are DFQATT and SNEGSKA (reference sequence). For the CDR3, the DNA is TGCAGTGTTAGCGTATCGAACACCGGGGAGCTGTTTTTT. Its translation is CSVSVSNTGELFF.

The V and J genes are TRBV2 and TRBJ2-5; perhaps TRBD2 as D (5 bases). The CDR3 contains 12 residues. The V end was cut by 6 bases, the J end by 5 bases, with 10 bases between. Looked up from germline, CDR1 is SNHLY and CDR2 is FYNNEI. The CDR3 loop reads CASRGSRETQYF. The CDR3 region has the DNA TGTGCCAGCAGAGGGAGTCGGGAGACCCAGTACTTC. Full variable domain (rest looked up from reference TRBV2 and TRBJ2-5): EPEVTQTPSHQVTQMGQEVILRCVPISNHLYFYWYRQILGQKVEFLVSFYNNEISEKSEIFDDQFSVERPDGSNFTLKIRSTKLEDSAMYFCASRGSRETQYFGPGTRLLVL.

This clonotype was observed a few times. V usage is TRBV6-5 and J usage is TRBJ2-5; the D gene is possibly TRBD1 (5 bases). The CDR3 totals 15 residues. Germline CDR1 and CDR2: MNHEY and SVGAGI. V dropped 3 bases and J dropped 1 base, with 12 bases sitting between them. CDR3 nucleotide sequence: TGTGCCAGCAGTTATGGGTGGACAACCCAAGAGACCCAGTACTTC. Translation: CASSYGWTTQETQYF.

In its sample, this clonotype was seen a few times. The V call is TRBV25-1, the J call TRBJ2-7; 9 bases are a match to TRBD1. Trimming cost V 0 bases and J 5 bases; bases outside gene matches: 8. In germline, CDR1 is MGHDK, CDR2 SYGVNS. CDR3 length: 16 residues. This CDR3 is CASSEYGGTGIHEQYF. The DNA for the CDR3 is TGTGCCAGCAGTGAATATGGGGGGACAGGGATCCACGAGCAGTACTTC.

Points on this clonotype: A junction boundary mismatches the germline segment, possibly from a read error. The chain carries TRBV7-9 and TRBJ1-1, with D possibly being TRBD1 (5 bases). Germline V CDR1 and CDR2: SEHNR, FQNEAQ (reference sequence). The length of the CDR3 is 13 residues. In DNA form, the CDR3 reads TGTTCCAGCAGCCCCCAGGGGAACACTGAAGCTTTCTTT. Its protein product is CSSSPQGNTEAFF.

The CDR3 region is CASSLDSHIQYF. In nucleotides, the CDR3 is TGTGCCAGCAGCTTGGACAGTCACATTCAGTACTTC. The V and J genes are TRBV5-5 and TRBJ2-4; D is unclear. V lost 0 bases and J 8 bases, leaving 6 bases between the germline ends. The CDR3 length is 12 residues. Germline V gene sequence: CDR1 SGHKS, CDR2 YYEKEE (reference sequence).

The chain combines TRBV9 with TRBJ1-4, with TRBD1 matching over 9 bases. The V gene's germline CDR1 is SGDLS and CDR2 YYNGEE. The CDR3 sequence is 15 residues long. J was trimmed by 8 bases and V by 4 bases; bases with no gene match: 9. CDR3: CASSPTQGAREKLFF. Here the CDR3 DNA reads TGTGCCAGCAGCCCCACACAGGGGGCGAGAGAAAAACTGTTTTTT.

This clonotype was picked up many times. The chain links TRBV6-5 to TRBJ2-7; unclear D gene. The germline CDR1 and CDR2 sequences are MNHEY and SVGAGI. The CDR3 is 15 residues long. V lost 0 bases, J lost 4 bases, and 13 bases lay in between. The CDR3 sequence: CASSYSLEGMYEQYF. As DNA, the CDR3 is TGTGCCAGCAGTTACTCCCTGGAAGGGATGTACGAGCAGTACTTC.

This chain connects TRBV10-3 to TRBJ2-6; tentatively, D is TRBD2 (5 bases). The CDR3 runs to 14 residues. Trimming removed 10 bases from V and 1 base from J, with 11 bases in between. CDR1 and CDR2 from the germline V gene are ENHRY and SYGVKD. In nucleotides, the CDR3 is TGTGCCAGGACGGGGTTTTCTGGGGCCAACGTCCTGACTTTC. This encodes CARTGFSGANVLTF.

This sequence joins TRBV7-2 and TRBJ2-1; D remains unclear. In germline, CDR1 is SGHTA, CDR2 FQGNSA. The CDR3 is 13 amino acids. Trimming took 1 base from V and 3 from J, leaving 4 bases between them. The CDR3 is CASSLEVYNEQFF. CDR3 sequence (DNA): TGTGCCAGCAGCTTAGAAGTCTACAATGAGCAGTTCTTC.

This sequence joins TRBV4-3 and TRBJ2-3; 9 bases match TRBD2. Looked up from germline, CDR1 is LGHNA and CDR2 is YSLEER. V gave up 0 bases and J gave up 6 bases; unmatched junction bases: 4. There are 15 residues in the CDR3. CDR3 loop: CASSQEALAGDTQYF. The CDR3 DNA is TGCGCCAGCAGCCAAGAAGCCCTAGCGGGGGATACGCAGTATTTT.

The CDR3, as DNA: TGCAGTGCTGATGGCGGGGATGGAAACTATGGCTACACCTTC. Translated, it gives CSADGGDGNYGYTF. V gene TRBV20-1 combines with J gene TRBJ1-2; no clear D. Looked up from germline, CDR1 is DFQATT and CDR2 is SNEGSKA (reference sequence). The CDR3 length is 14 residues. Trimming removed 5 bases at V and 2 bases at J, with 15 bases between.

The rearrangement joins TRBV12-5 to TRBJ1-2; TRBD1 might be the D (6 bases). Per the germline V gene, CDR1 is LGHNT and CDR2 is FRNRAP. Trimming pared 1 base from V and 6 bases from J, leaving 9 bases between. The CDR3 totals 13 residues. This CDR3 reads CASGLDRDHGYTF. The CDR3 region has the DNA TGTGCTAGTGGTTTGGACAGGGATCATGGCTACACCTTC.

This chain links TRBV7-6 with TRBJ2-7; 10 bases map to TRBD1. Germline assignment: CDR1 SGHVS and CDR2 FNYEAQ. V dropped 2 bases and J dropped 7; count of bases not matched to a gene: 14. The CDR3 is made up of 17 amino acids. The CDR3 sequence: CASSLTTNPDRGREQYF. CDR3 sequence (DNA): TGTGCCAGCAGCTTAACTACAAATCCGGACAGGGGGAGGGAGCAGTACTTC.

The V gene is TRBV5-1, the J gene TRBJ2-5, with D perhaps TRBD1 (6 bases). The end of the DNA aligns better with TRBJ2-7, so the J call may be wrong. CDR3 length: 13 amino acids. CDR1 is SGHRS and CDR2 is YFSETQ in the germline V gene. The CDR3 DNA reads as TGCGCCAGCAGCCGGACAGCTTACTACGAGCAGTACTTC. Its protein product is CASSRTAYYEQYF.

V gene TRBV27 combines with J gene TRBJ2-3; D not resolved. Trimming removed 5 bases from V and 8 bases from J, with 14 bases in between. Germline assignment: CDR1 MNHEY and CDR2 SMNVEV (reference sequence). CDR3 length equals 13 residues. The CDR3 DNA follows: TGTGCCAGCAGTCAAGGACCCTGGGTTACGCAGTATTTT. Encoded protein: CASSQGPWVTQYF.

J is TRBJ2-6 and V is TRBV27, with D possibly matching TRBD1 (6 bases). V lost 5 bases to trimming and J lost 1 base, with 18 bases between them. This CDR3 is built from 18 residues. CDR1 is MNHEY, CDR2 SMNVEV, per germline (reference sequence). CDR3 residues: CASSPHAQGRSGANVLTF. The CDR3 DNA is TGTGCCAGCAGTCCGCACGCCCAGGGGAGATCTGGGGCCAACGTCCTGACTTTC.

The genes are TRBV6-6 and TRBJ1-2; tentative D call: TRBD1 (6 bases). CDR1 is MNHNY and CDR2 is SVGAGI in the germline V gene (reference sequence). This CDR3 contains 15 residues. V was cut by 3 bases and J by 0 bases, with 11 bases left in between. CDR3 in amino acids: CASSYMGASNYGYTF. CDR3 DNA sequence: TGTGCCAGCAGTTATATGGGGGCTTCTAACTATGGCTACACCTTC.

This chain uses TRBV7-9 with TRBJ1-2; D ambiguous. V was trimmed by 1 base and J by 4 bases, leaving 4 bases between them. Germline CDR1 SEHNR, CDR2 FQNEAQ (reference sequence). The CDR3 is 12 residues long. CDR3 protein: CASSLETYGYTF. The CDR3 DNA reads as TGTGCCAGCAGCTTAGAGACCTATGGCTACACCTTC. The variable domain in full, completed from reference TRBV7-9 and TRBJ1-2, reads DTGVSQNPRHKITKRGQNVTFRCDPISEHNRLYWYRQTLGQGPEFLTYFQNEAQLEKSRLLSDRFSAERPKGSFSTLEIQRTEQGDSAMYLCASSLETYGYTFGSGTRLTVV.

The gene calls are TRBV20-1 and TRBJ2-7, with 11 bases aligning to TRBD2. Germline assignment: CDR1 DFQATT and CDR2 SNEGSKA (reference sequence). CDR3 length: 14 residues. V shed 6 bases, J shed 2 bases, and the junction held 6 bases outside the gene matches. CDR3 bases: TGCAGTGCCACCGGGACTAGCGGACCCTACGAGCAGTACTTC. This translates into CSATGTSGPYEQYF.

The chain links TRBV6-2 or TRBV6-3 to TRBJ2-1, with 13 bases matching TRBD2. The V gene end was trimmed by 6 bases and the J gene end by 7 bases; junction bases not matched to a gene: 6. This CDR3 comprises 15 residues. Germline assignment: CDR1 MNHEY and CDR2 SVGEGT. The CDR3 reads CASSGTSGIWNEQFF. CDR3 in DNA: TGTGCCAGCAGCGGGACTAGCGGGATATGGAATGAGCAGTTCTTC.